This T cell receptor (beta chain) was retrieved from a study of blood T cell repertoires in COVID-19. For the study at large: PBMCs, B-cell-depleted T cells, or T cells provided the cDNA or gDNA that made up the material.

Per the original data handling: Scientists estimated how many nucleated cells there were by amplifying reference gene primers. Sequenced by immunoSEQ multiplex PCR; TCRdb stores in-frame clones only, minus some. From that table come the V and J calls and clone size; the DNA was used to work out D and trimming. The data show some 200,000 clones, more than 80% seen once. Germline V lookup: CDR1 SGHTA, CDR2 FQGNSA. This CDR3 is built from 15 residues. V gave up 2 bases and J gave up 2 bases; unmatched junction bases: 4. Patients of the Seattle cohort, enrolled during active infection, were followed longitudinally.

Source material: peripheral blood. The chain employs TRBV7-2 and TRBJ2-3, with 7 bases identical to TRBD1. The clonotype comes from a woman in her twenties or thirties with COVID-19, enrolled during active disease. Written as DNA, the CDR3 is TGTGCCAGCAGCTTACAGGGACAGCCCACAGATACGCAGTATTTT. This encodes CASSLQGQPTDTQYF.